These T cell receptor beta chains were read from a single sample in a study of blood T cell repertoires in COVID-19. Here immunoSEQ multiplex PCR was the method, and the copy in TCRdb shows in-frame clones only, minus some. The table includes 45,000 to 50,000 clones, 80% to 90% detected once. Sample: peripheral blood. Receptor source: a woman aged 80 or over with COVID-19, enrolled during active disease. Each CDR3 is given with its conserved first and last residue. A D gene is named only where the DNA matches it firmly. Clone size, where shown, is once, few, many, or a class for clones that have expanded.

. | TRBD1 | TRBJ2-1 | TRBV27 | TGTGCCAGCAGTTCAAATGCTCTATTCGGACAGGGAATCTACAATGAGCAGTTCTTC | CASSSNALFGQGIYNEQFF
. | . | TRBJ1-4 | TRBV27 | TGTGCCAGCAGAGATGGGGGGGCAGGGCTTAATGAAAAACTGTTTTTT | CASRDGGAGLNEKLFF
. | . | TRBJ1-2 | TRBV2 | TGTGCCAGCAGTGTCTACAGGGATAGCAATGGCTACACCTTC | CASSVYRDSNGYTF
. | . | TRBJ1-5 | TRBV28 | TGTGCCAGCAGAATGGGGGGGACTAATCAGCCCCAGCATTTT | CASRMGGTNQPQHF
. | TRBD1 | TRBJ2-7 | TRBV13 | TGTGCCAGCAGCTCAGCCGCGGGACAGGGCAGGTACGAGCAGTACTTC | CASSSAAGQGRYEQYF
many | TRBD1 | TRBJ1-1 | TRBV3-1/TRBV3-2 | TGTGCCAGCAGCCAAGACGGAGGGACAGGGGGAACTGAAGCTTTCTTT | CASSQDGGTGGTEAFF
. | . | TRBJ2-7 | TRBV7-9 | TGTGCCAGCAGCTCATGGAAGACAGCCCCCGGGGGCTACGAGCAGTACTTC | CASSSWKTAPGGYEQYF
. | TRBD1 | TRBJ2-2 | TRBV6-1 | TGTGCCAGCAGTGCCCTGGACAGGGGGAACACCGGGGAGCTGTTTTTT | CASSALDRGNTGELFF
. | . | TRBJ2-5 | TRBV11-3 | TGTGCCAGCAGCCCAACTCGGGAAGGAGAGACCCAGTACTTC | CASSPTREGETQYF
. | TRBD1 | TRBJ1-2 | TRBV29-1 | TGCAGCGTATGGACAGGGAATGTCTATGGCTACACCTTC | CSVWTGNVYGYTF
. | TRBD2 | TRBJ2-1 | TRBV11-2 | TGTGCCAGCAGCTTGGGAGCGGGGGGCCTCAATGAGCAGTTCTTC | CASSLGAGGLNEQFF
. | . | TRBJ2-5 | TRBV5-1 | TGCGCCAGCAGCTTGGGGCAGCAAGAGACCCAGTACTTC | CASSLGQQETQYF
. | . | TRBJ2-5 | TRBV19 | TGTGCCAGTAGTATCGCTTCTACGTCCAAAGAGACCCAGTACTTC | CASSIASTSKETQYF
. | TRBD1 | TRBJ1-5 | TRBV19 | TGTGCCAGTACCTACCCGACAGGGGGCGGCAATCAGCCCCAGCATTTT | CASTYPTGGGNQPQHF
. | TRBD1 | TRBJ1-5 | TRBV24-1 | TGTGCCACCAGTGATTTGCGGGCGGGACAGGGGGCGAAGAGCAATCAGCCCCAGCATTTT | CATSDLRAGQGAKSNQPQHF
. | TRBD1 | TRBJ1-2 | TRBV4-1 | TGCGCCAGCAGCCAAGGGACAGGGGTCGGCGGCTACACCTTC | CASSQGTGVGGYTF
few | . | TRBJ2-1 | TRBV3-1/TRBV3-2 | TGTGCCAGCAGCGAACGGGAGTCCTACAATGAGCAGTTCTTC | CASSERESYNEQFF
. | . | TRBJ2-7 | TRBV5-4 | TGTGCCAGCAGCATAGCACAGGGATACGAGCAGTACTTC | CASSIAQGYEQYF
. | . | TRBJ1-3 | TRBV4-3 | TGCGCCAGCAGCCATGCCCAGGGATCTGGAAACACCATATATTTT | CASSHAQGSGNTIYF
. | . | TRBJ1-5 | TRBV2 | TGTGCCAGCAACAGACAGGAGAGCAATCAGCCCCAGCATTTT | CASNRQESNQPQHF
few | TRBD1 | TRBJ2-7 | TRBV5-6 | TGTGCCAGCAGCTCTTCCCCGGGACAGGGGGCCTACGAGCAGTACTTC | CASSSSPGQGAYEQYF
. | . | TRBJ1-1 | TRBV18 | TGTGCCAGCTCACTCGGGGTTGGGGTTCCCACTGAAGCTTTCTTT | CASSLGVGVPTEAFF
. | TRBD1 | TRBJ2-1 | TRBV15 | TGTGCCACCAGCAGACAGGGGGCCCTCAATGAGCAGTTCTTC | CATSRQGALNEQFF
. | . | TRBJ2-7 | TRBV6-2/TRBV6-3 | TGTGCCAGCAGTTACGCGACTAGACGGATCTACGAGCAGTACTTC | CASSYATRRIYEQYF
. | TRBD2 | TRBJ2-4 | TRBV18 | TGTGCCAGCTCACCGCAGGGAGCGGGGGATGGCATTCAGTACTTC | CASSPQGAGDGIQYF
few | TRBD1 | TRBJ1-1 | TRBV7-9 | TGTGCCAGCAGCTTCGGGACAGGGGTTATGAACACTGAAGCTTTCTTT | CASSFGTGVMNTEAFF
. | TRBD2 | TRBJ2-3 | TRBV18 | TGTGCCAGCTCACCTAGCGGGAGAACAGATACGCAGTATTTT | CASSPSGRTDTQYF
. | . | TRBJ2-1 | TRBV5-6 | TGTGCCAGCAGTAGTGGGGCGCAGGGGTTCTATGAGCAGTTCTTC | CASSSGAQGFYEQFF
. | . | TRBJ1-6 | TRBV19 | TGTGCCAGTAACAGGGATTATAATTCACCCCTCCACTTT | CASNRDYNSPLHF
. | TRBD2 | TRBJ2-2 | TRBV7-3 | TGTGCCAGCAGCTTAACCCCGGGGGGGCAGACCGGGGAGCTGTTTTTT | CASSLTPGGQTGELFF
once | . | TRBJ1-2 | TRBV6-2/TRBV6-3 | TGTGCCAGCAGCCCATCGAGGCGGCTTAGCTTC | CASSPSRRLSF
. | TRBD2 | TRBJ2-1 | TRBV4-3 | TGCGCCAGCAGCCAAGGGGGGGGAACCTACAATGAGCAGTTCTTC | CASSQGGGTYNEQFF
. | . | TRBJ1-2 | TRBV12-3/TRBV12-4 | TGTGCCAGCGGTGGGCTCGGATCGTATGGCTACACCTTC | CASGGLGSYGYTF
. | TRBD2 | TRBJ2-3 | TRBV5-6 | TGTGCCAGCAGCTTCCGACTAGCGGGGGGGGAAGATACGCAGTATTTT | CASSFRLAGGEDTQYF
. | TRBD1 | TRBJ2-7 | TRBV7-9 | TGTGCCAGCAGCCCCATGACAGGGGACTGGAACGAGCAGTACTTC | CASSPMTGDWNEQYF
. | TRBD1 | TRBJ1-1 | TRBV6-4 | TGTGCCAGCAGTGCCGACAGGGACACTGAAGCTTTCTTT | CASSADRDTEAFF
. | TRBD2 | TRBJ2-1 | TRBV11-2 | TGTGCCAGCAGCCCTTTTACTAGCGGGAAGTTGAATGAGCAGTTCTTC | CASSPFTSGKLNEQFF
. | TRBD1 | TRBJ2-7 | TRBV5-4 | TGTGCCAGCAGCAAGGACAGGAGCTCCTACGAGCAGTACTTC | CASSKDRSSYEQYF
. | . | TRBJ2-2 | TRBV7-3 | TGTGCCAGCAGCCCCTTTCAGGCCGGGGAGCTGTTTTTT | CASSPFQAGELFF
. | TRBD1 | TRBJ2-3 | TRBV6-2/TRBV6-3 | TGTGCCAGCAGTTACGGACAGGACAGCACAGATACGCAGTATTTT | CASSYGQDSTDTQYF
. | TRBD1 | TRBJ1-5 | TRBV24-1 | TGTGCCACCAGTGCGAGGCAGGGGGCTGATCAGCCCCAGCATTTT | CATSARQGADQPQHF
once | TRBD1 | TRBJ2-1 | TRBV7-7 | TGTGCCAGCAGCCCCCGTCCCGCAGGGGGATTCTACAATGAGCAGTTCTTC | CASSPRPAGGFYNEQFF
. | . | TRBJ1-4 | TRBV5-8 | TGTGCCAGCAGCCTCCTTGGCGGAAGTGGCTCTGAAAAACTGTTTTTT | CASSLLGGSGSEKLFF
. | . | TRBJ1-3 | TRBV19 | TGTGCCAGTAGTATAGGTCTGAAGGCGGACACCATATATTTT | CASSIGLKADTIYF
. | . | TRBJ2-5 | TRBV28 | TGTGCCAGCAGCCGGGGGACCCGCCTCCACCAAGAGACCCAGTACTTC | CASSRGTRLHQETQYF
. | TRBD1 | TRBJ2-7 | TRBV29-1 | TGCAGCGTTGAACAGGGGGCTGACGAGCAGTACTTC | CSVEQGADEQYF
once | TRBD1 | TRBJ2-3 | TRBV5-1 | TGCGCCAGCAGCGTAGGGACAGGGGGCACAGATACGCAGTATTTT | CASSVGTGGTDTQYF
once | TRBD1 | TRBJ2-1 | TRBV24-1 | TGTGCCACCAGTGACGACAGGGGCCCGAGATACAATGAGCAGTTCTTC | CATSDDRGPRYNEQFF
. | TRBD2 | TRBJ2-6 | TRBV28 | TGTGCCAGCAGTTTAGCCCCGGGACTAGCGGGAGGGAGGAATGGGGCCAACGTCCTGACTTTC | CASSLAPGLAGGRNGANVLTF
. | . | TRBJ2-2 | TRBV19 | TGTGCCAGTAGTATAAGAGGGCTGGGCGGGGAGCTGTTTTTT | CASSIRGLGGELFF
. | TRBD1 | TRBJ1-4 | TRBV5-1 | TGCGCCAGCAGTCCCGGGACAGGGTATGAAAAACTGTTTTTT | CASSPGTGYEKLFF
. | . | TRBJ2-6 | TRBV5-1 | TGCGCCAGCAGCTTGGCCCCAGGGGCTGGGGCCAACGTCCTGACTTTC | CASSLAPGAGANVLTF
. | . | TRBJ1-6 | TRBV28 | TGTGCCAGCAGTGTCCTACAGGGTACCCTCCACTTT | CASSVLQGTLHF
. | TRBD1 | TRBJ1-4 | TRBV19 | TGTGCCAGTAGCAACAGGGGGACTGAAAAACTGTTTTTT | CASSNRGTEKLFF
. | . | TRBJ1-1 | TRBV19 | TGTGCCAGTATCGGGTTACTCACTGAAGCTTTCTTT | CASIGLLTEAFF